This T cell receptor beta chain was found in a study of blood T cell repertoires in COVID-19. The protocol was immunoSEQ multiplex PCR, while the TCRdb copy is restricted to in-frame clones and leaves out a portion. The sample lists 29,000 or so clones, approximately 90% occurring once. The CDR3 length is 18 residues. The V and J ends lost 3 bases and 1 base, in that order; junction bases with no gene match: 11. The germline V gene has CDR1 SGHDT and CDR2 YYEEEE. The chain carries TRBV5-6 and TRBJ1-3; the match to TRBD1 covers 9 bases. The receptor was derived from a man between 45 and 60 years old with active COVID-19. The material sequenced was peripheral blood. The CDR3 DNA reads as TGTGCCAGCAGCTGGCGGACAGGGGCTCGTTCATCTGGAAACACCATATATTTT. It is translated as CASSWRTGARSSGNTIYF.